The next 26 T cell receptor beta chains were all read from a single sample in a study of T cell responses to AZD1222 COVID-19 vaccine listed by TCRdb under 2021. Read against the paper, the sample's time point label means: about 28 days (+/-7) after the second vaccine dose. The method behind the library was the immunoSEQ multiplex PCR assay. TCRdb mirrors the immuneACCESS table, restricted to in-frame sequences. Some clones are absent from its copies; in checked studies, under half trace to an unresolved V gene, and the reason for the others is unknown. The sample has about 170,000 clones on record, roughly nine tenths of them singletons. Together, the top ten hold approximately 1% of the sample. This material consisted of peripheral blood, taken 28 days after the second AZD1222 dose. The receptors shown here come from an adult who received the AZD1222 COVID-19 vaccine.

The sample holds one count of this clone. The chain combines TRBV19 with TRBJ1-1; no definite D call. CDR1 is LNHDA, CDR2 SQIVND, per germline (reference sequence). V gave up 2 bases and J gave up 0 bases, with 7 bases separating them. There are 14 residues in the CDR3. CDR3: CASSIQFMNTEAFF. The CDR3 DNA reads as TGTGCCAGTAGTATACAGTTCATGAACACTGAAGCTTTCTTT.

The chain uses TRBV12-3 or TRBV12-4 and TRBJ2-7; perhaps TRBD1 as D (6 bases). The V and J ends lost 4 bases and 5 bases respectively, with 6 bases between them. This CDR3 is built from 11 residues. CDR3 coding DNA: TGTGCCAGCAGTTCAGGGGACGAGCAGTACTTC. Protein product: CASSSGDEQYF.

The gene calls are TRBV4-3 and TRBJ2-3; 14 bases fit TRBD2. V trimming: 0 bases; J trimming: 1 base; junction bases outside the gene matches: 9. This CDR3 comprises 20 residues. Germline V gives CDR1 LGHNA, CDR2 YSLEER. The DNA of the CDR3 is TGCGCCAGCAGCCAAGATTTGACTAGCGGGGGGGCTTGGGGCACAGATACGCAGTATTTT. Its translation is CASSQDLTSGGAWGTDTQYF.

The chain uses TRBV5-4 and TRBJ1-2, with 9 bases that match TRBD1. Germline CDR1 is SGHNT and CDR2 is YYREEE (reference sequence). The CDR3 runs to 14 residues. The V segment lost 4 bases and the J segment 7 bases; nucleotides outside the gene matches: 8. The CDR3 nucleotides are TGTGCCAGCAGCCTGGGACAGGGCGGCTCTGGCTACACCTTC. Amino acids: CASSLGQGGSGYTF. Full variable domain (rest looked up from reference TRBV5-4 and TRBJ1-2): ETGVTQSPTHLIKTRGQQVTLRCSSQSGHNTVSWYQQALGQGPQFIFQYYREEENGRGNFPPRFSGLQFPNYSSELNVNALELDDSALYLCASSLGQGGSGYTFGSGTRLTVV.

CDR3 amino acids: CASSHPGLDLTDTQYF. The CDR3 DNA sequence: TGTGCCAGCAGCCACCCCGGACTAGACCTCACAGATACGCAGTATTTT. This chain links TRBV3-1 (or the pseudogene TRBV3-2) with TRBJ2-3, with 7 bases identical to TRBD2. The V segment lost 3 bases and the J segment 2 bases; nucleotides outside the gene matches: 8. The CDR3 totals 16 residues. From germline, CDR1 is LGHDT and CDR2 YNNKEL (reference sequence).

The chain combines TRBV6-5 with TRBJ1-3; no clear D gene. The V end lost 6 bases, the J end lost 0 bases, and 12 bases lay between the germline ends. The CDR3 loop spans 15 amino acids. Germline V gene data show CDR1 as MNHEY and CDR2 as SVGAGI. CDR3 residues: CASRPARYSGNTIYF. CDR3 sequence (DNA): TGTGCCAGCAGGCCGGCCCGTTACTCTGGAAACACCATATATTTT.

The chain links TRBV9 to TRBJ2-1; TRBD1 aligns across 8 bases. CDR1 SGDLS and CDR2 YYNGEE come from the germline V gene. Trimming removed 7 bases from V and 5 bases from J; junction bases left unmatched: 8. This CDR3 is built from 14 residues. This CDR3 reads CASGGTGLDNEQFF. CDR3 sequence (DNA): TGTGCCAGCGGCGGGACAGGCCTTGACAATGAGCAGTTCTTC.

This clone occurred once. V is TRBV7-2 and J is TRBJ1-2; weak D call: TRBD1 (5 bases). Germline V lookup: CDR1 SGHTA, CDR2 FQGNSA. This CDR3 has 14 residues. The V gene lost 10 bases and the J gene lost 1 base, with 16 bases spanning the gap. The CDR3 DNA reads TGTGCCACCAAGGGGACCGTTTATAACTATGGCTACACCTTC. Encoded protein: CATKGTVYNYGYTF.

The gene calls are TRBV7-6 and TRBJ2-1; 8 bases align to TRBD2. This CDR3 has 17 residues. J was trimmed by 5 bases and V by 5 bases; bases with no gene match: 14. Germline V gene lookup returns CDR1 SGHVS and CDR2 FNYEAQ. CDR3 nucleotide sequence: TGTGCCAGCAGCCTTAGACCGGCCGGGGGGGCTAACAATGAGCAGTTCTTC. This encodes CASSLRPAGGANNEQFF.

The chain recombines TRBV7-7 with TRBJ1-1; D is undetermined. The germline CDR1 and CDR2 sequences are SSHAT and FNYEAQ (reference sequence). The CDR3 length is 13 residues. V lost 5 bases, J lost 3 bases, and 10 bases lay in between. CDR3 amino acids: CASSQWFYTEAFF. The DNA for the CDR3 is TGTGCCAGCAGCCAGTGGTTTTACACTGAAGCTTTCTTT.

The chain links TRBV10-2 to TRBJ1-3; 8 bases fit TRBD1. This CDR3 comprises 14 residues. The germline CDR1 and CDR2 sequences are WSHSY and SAAADI. V lost 4 bases to trimming and J lost 2 bases; unmatched junction nucleotides: 1. As DNA, the CDR3 is TGCGCCAGCAGTGCGACAGGGGCTGGAAACACCATATATTTT. Translated, it gives CASSATGAGNTIYF.

CDR3 nucleotide sequence: TGTGCCAGCAGCCTAACTAGCGGGGGGTACAATGAGCAGTTCTTC. It codes for CASSLTSGGYNEQFF. The chain has TRBV7-2 and TRBJ2-1; 12 bases align to TRBD2. This CDR3 spans 15 amino acids. The V and J ends lost 5 bases and 4 bases, in that order; junction bases with no gene match: 3. Germline loops: CDR1 SGHTA, CDR2 FQGNSA. Full variable domain (outside the CDR3, taken from reference TRBV7-2 and TRBJ2-1): GAGVSQSPSNKVTEKGKDVELRCDPISGHTALYWYRQSLGQGLEFLIYFQGNSAPDKSGLPSDRFSAERTGGSVSTLTIQRTQQEDSAVYLCASSLTSGGYNEQFFGPGTRLTVL.

The chain has TRBV6-5 and TRBJ2-3; 9 positions agree with TRBD2. CDR3 size: 14 residues. J lost 4 bases, V lost 1 base, and 0 bases had no gene match. Germline V gene sequence: CDR1 MNHEY, CDR2 SVGAGI. CDR3 DNA: TGTGCCAGCAGTTACTTAGCGGGGGCAGATACGCAGTATTTT. This translates into CASSYLAGADTQYF.

V usage is TRBV3-1 (or the pseudogene TRBV3-2) and J usage is TRBJ1-5; maybe TRBD1 (5 bases). V gave up 4 bases and J gave up 4 bases, with 8 bases separating them. CDR3 length: 13 residues. Germline CDR1 reads LGHDT; CDR2 reads YNNKEL (reference sequence). CDR3 residues: CASSPQGNQPQHF. CDR3 bases: TGTGCCAGCAGCCCCCAGGGAAATCAGCCCCAGCATTTT.

J is TRBJ2-7 and V is TRBV5-1, with D hard to call. CDR1 SGHRS and CDR2 YFSETQ come from the germline V gene. V was pared by 0 bases and J by 2 bases, with 9 bases between. This CDR3 has 14 amino acids. The CDR3 here is CASSLDGYTYEQYF. DNA for the CDR3: TGCGCCAGCAGCTTGGACGGTTACACCTACGAGCAGTACTTC.

V usage is TRBV4-2 and J usage is TRBJ1-1, with D unclear. This CDR3 has 13 residues. Germline-derived CDR1 and CDR2 are LGHNA and YNFKEQ. The ends were cut back, 0 bases at V and 8 bases at J, with 10 bases in the middle. Here the CDR3 DNA reads TGTGCCAGCAGCCAAGATCTTTCGGGAGAAGCTTTCTTT. Its translation: CASSQDLSGEAFF.

This clone was observed a few times. The CDR3 sequence: CASSYSPSRTSLMNEQFF. CDR3 in DNA: TGTGCCAGCAGTTACTCGCCTTCCAGGACCAGTCTTATGAATGAGCAGTTCTTC. V and J are TRBV6-2 or TRBV6-3 and TRBJ2-1; no firm D call. This CDR3 is 18 amino acids long. Trimming removed 0 bases at V and 7 bases at J, with 22 bases between. Per germline, CDR1 MNHEY and CDR2 SVGEGT.

The chain has TRBV29-1 and TRBJ2-1, with 10 bases lining up with TRBD2. The trim removed 5 bases at V and 0 bases at J, leaving 10 bases unmatched. This CDR3 spans 17 amino acids. CDR1 SQVTM and CDR2 ANQGSEA come from the germline V gene. The CDR3 protein is CSVILAGARGSYNEQFF. The CDR3 nucleotides read TGCAGCGTTATCCTAGCGGGAGCTAGGGGCTCCTACAATGAGCAGTTCTTC.

This chain uses TRBV21-1 with TRBJ2-2; the table's D call, TRBD2, was not checked against the DNA. TRBV21-1 corresponds to a pseudogene. The length of the CDR3 is 16 residues. The CDR3 DNA reads as TGTGCCAGTTCGGCGGGCGGGCGACTTAACACCGGGGAGCTGTTTTTT. Its protein product is CASSAGGRLNTGELFF.

CDR3 sequence: CASRRDWNTEAFF. The CDR3 DNA follows: TGTGCCAGCAGGCGCGATTGGAACACTGAAGCTTTCTTT. The chain combines TRBV2 with TRBJ1-1; D unresolved. The germline CDR1 and CDR2 sequences are SNHLY and FYNNEI. The ends were cut back, 6 bases at V and 1 base at J, with 9 bases in the middle. CDR3 size: 13 residues.

This chain uses TRBV6-5 with TRBJ2-5; TRBD1 agrees at 7 bases. Germline V gene data show CDR1 as MNHEY and CDR2 as SVGAGI. This CDR3 comprises 15 residues. The junction had 12 bases not matched to a gene; V was cut back by 6 bases and J by 5 bases. The CDR3 loop is CASSPDRTTWETQYF. In nucleotides, the CDR3 is TGTGCCAGCAGCCCGGACAGGACCACATGGGAGACCCAGTACTTC.

The chain recombines TRBV7-2 with TRBJ1-2, with a tentative D call TRBD1 (5 bases). V was pared by 5 bases and J by 5 bases, with 15 bases between. The length of the CDR3 is 14 residues. Germline-derived CDR1 and CDR2 are SGHTA and FQGNSA. The CDR3 coding sequence is TGTGCCAGCAGCAAAGCGGGGGTGTGGTATGGCTACACCTTC. It is translated as CASSKAGVWYGYTF.

The V gene is TRBV2, the J gene TRBJ1-2; D is ambiguous. The V gene lost 4 bases and the J gene lost 6 bases, with 9 bases spanning the gap. The CDR3 extends over 12 amino acids. Looked up from germline, CDR1 is SNHLY and CDR2 is FYNNEI. The CDR3 DNA is TGTGCCAGCAGTGTGATGGGAGATGGCTACACCTTC. This gives the protein CASSVMGDGYTF. Complete variable domain (other parts from reference TRBV2 and TRBJ1-2): EPEVTQTPSHQVTQMGQEVILRCVPISNHLYFYWYRQILGQKVEFLVSFYNNEISEKSEIFDDQFSVERPDGSNFTLKIRSTKLEDSAMYFCASSVMGDGYTFGSGTRLTVV.

The rearrangement links TRBV6-2 or TRBV6-3 to TRBJ1-5, with D hard to call. CDR3 length equals 12 residues. The germline V gene has CDR1 MNHEY and CDR2 SVGEGT. V was pared by 6 bases and J by 9 bases, with 12 bases between. The CDR3 region is CASSHGPSPQHF. CDR3 DNA sequence: TGTGCCAGCAGCCACGGACCGTCGCCCCAGCATTTT.

This chain links TRBV7-9 with TRBJ2-1; the D call may be TRBD1 or TRBD2 (6 bases each). CDR1 is SEHNR, CDR2 FQNEAQ, per germline (reference sequence). The CDR3 is made up of 15 amino acids. V shed 1 base and J shed 4 bases, with 11 bases lying between them. The CDR3 reads CASSLDGGLYNEQFF. In nucleotides, the CDR3 is TGTGCCAGCAGCTTAGACGGGGGCCTTTACAATGAGCAGTTCTTC.

The J gene is TRBJ2-5, the V gene TRBV13; 16 nucleotides agree with TRBD2. V shed 5 bases and J 4 bases; nucleotides not matched to a gene: 10. This CDR3 contains 18 residues. In germline, CDR1 is PRHDT, CDR2 FYEKMQ (reference sequence). CDR3 DNA: TGTGCCAGCAGCAGTTCCGGGACTAGCGGGGGGGCAGGAGAGACCCAGTACTTC. Translated, it gives CASSSSGTSGGAGETQYF.